These T cell receptor beta chains were read from a single sample in a study of blood T cell repertoires in COVID-19. Assay: immunoSEQ multiplex PCR; the TCRdb copy retains only in-frame clones and omits some. The sample records 130,000 or so clones, roughly four fifths being singletons. The sequenced sample consisted of peripheral blood. The source of these receptors is a woman at least 80 years old with acute or convalescent COVID-19. Both conserved end residues are part of each CDR3. A D gene is named only where the DNA matches it firmly. Some rows have no size entry. The others give once, few or many, or a class for an expanded clone.

j_gene	d_gene	v_gene	abundance	CDR3nt	CDR3aa
TRBJ2-3	-	TRBV27	-	TGTGCCAGCAGTTTATCGAGGGCCCGGGGCACAGATACGCAGTATTTT	CASSLSRARGTDTQYF
TRBJ1-2	-	TRBV15	once	TGTGCCACCCGGGCGGGCATCGCTAACTATGGCTACACCTTC	CATRAGIANYGYTF
TRBJ1-1	TRBD1	TRBV5-1	-	TGCGCCAGCCTACCGCGGACAGGGGGCAACATGAACACTGAAGCTTTCTTT	CASLPRTGGNMNTEAFF
TRBJ1-1	-	TRBV6-5	-	TGTGCCAGCAGTCGGGACACTGAAGCTTTCTTT	CASSRDTEAFF
TRBJ1-6	-	TRBV28	-	TGTGCCAGCAGTTCCGTTCACCGGAGCTCCTATAATTCACCCCTCCACTTT	CASSSVHRSSYNSPLHF
TRBJ1-2	-	TRBV28	-	TGTGCCAGCAGTTTAACAGGGATTTCCTATGGCTACACCTTC	CASSLTGISYGYTF
TRBJ1-4	-	TRBV2	-	TGTGCCAGCAGTCCCCGGCCAGGGGCGGTGGGTGAAAAACTGTTTTTT	CASSPRPGAVGEKLFF
TRBJ1-5	-	TRBV9	-	TGTGCCAGCAGCGTAGGATACGTGGGGCCTCAGCCCCAGCATTTT	CASSVGYVGPQPQHF
TRBJ1-4	TRBD1	TRBV6-5	-	TGTGCCAGCAGTTCTAAACAGGGGGCCCTTAATGAAAAACTGTTTTTT	CASSSKQGALNEKLFF
TRBJ1-5	TRBD1	TRBV7-8	few	TGTGCCAGCAGCTTCCTGGGACAGGGCAATCAGCCCCAGCATTTT	CASSFLGQGNQPQHF